Within the sample, the clone carrying this T cell receptor (beta chain) is medium-sized (0.01 to 0.1%). The template was genomic DNA from peripheral blood, not RNA. These data are taken from a study of T cell repertoires in aging, cancer and after chemotherapy. Overall study context: The full dataset contained around 8.2 million TCR reads.

Multiplex touch-down PCR with TRB-A/B primers amplified rearranged V-D-J TRB sequences. TCRdb independently ran MiXCR on the multiplex PCR reads; one entry per CDR3 protein. The sample has more than 10,000 distinct CDR3 sequences; around a third are singletons. The germline V and J ends were trimmed by 6 bases and 1 base, with 3 bases remaining between them. There are 12 residues in the CDR3. Germline-derived CDR1 and CDR2 are MNHEY and SVGEGT. The sequence came from a human donor in good health. The donor label of this sample is uncertain. The sample comprised blood. The gene calls are TRBV6-2 or TRBV6-3 and TRBJ2-2, with no clear D. CDR3 protein: CASRRNTGELFF. The CDR3 bases are TGTGCCAGCAGAAGGAACACCGGGGAGCTGTTTTTT.